Listed below are T cell receptor beta chains from one sample, sequenced in a study of CD8+ T cells in alopecia areata. TCRdb's copy holds only in-frame clones and misses some; the assay was immunoSEQ multiplex PCR. The repertoire holds 180,000 or so clones, around 63% seen once, with 1.5% to 2% in the top ten. The sample was CD4+ T cells sorted from blood, taken at week 0. These receptors came from a human donor with alopecia areata. Both conserved end residues are part of each CDR3. Each record gives: D gene, J gene, CDR3 length, clone size, V gene, CDR3 protein, CDR3 DNA. The D gene is left open where the match is weak. Some rows mark clone size as missing; the rest say once, few, many or name a class of expanded clone.

.	TRBJ2-6	15	many	TRBV19	CASSSRGTGANVLTF	TGTGCCAGTAGTTCCAGGGGAACTGGGGCCAACGTCCTGACTTTC
.	TRBJ2-7	14	.	TRBV6-5	CASTPVGRSYEQYF	TGTGCCAGCACTCCAGTAGGGAGGTCCTACGAGCAGTACTTC
.	TRBJ2-1	12	.	TRBV12-5	CASALWYNEQFF	TGTGCTAGTGCCCTCTGGTACAATGAGCAGTTCTTC
.	TRBJ1-1	12	.	TRBV29-1	CSVVTGNTEAFF	TGCAGCGTTGTGACAGGGAACACTGAAGCTTTCTTT
TRBD1	TRBJ1-6	14	.	TRBV30	CAWSGTGYLVPLHF	TGTGCCTGGAGTGGGACAGGGTACCTGGTTCCCCTCCACTTT
.	TRBJ2-6	13	few	TRBV2	CASRGSGANVLTF	TGTGCCAGCAGGGGCTCTGGGGCCAACGTCCTGACTTTC
.	TRBJ2-3	16	few	TRBV25-1	CASSTAGAPRLNTQYF	TGTGCCAGCAGTACCGCAGGGGCCCCTCGTCTTAATACGCAGTATTTT
.	TRBJ2-1	12	.	TRBV30	CAWRIGFNEQFF	TGTGCCTGGAGAATCGGGTTCAATGAGCAGTTCTTC
TRBD1	TRBJ2-7	12	.	TRBV29-1	CSVVGQGHEQYF	TGCAGCGTTGTTGGACAGGGCCACGAGCAGTACTTC
.	TRBJ2-1	13	once	TRBV29-1	CSVARQSLNEQFF	TGCAGCGTTGCGAGGCAGAGCCTAAATGAGCAGTTCTTC
.	TRBJ1-1	15	once	TRBV5-1	CASSLGAGANTEAFF	TGCGCCAGCAGCTTGGGAGCAGGGGCGAACACTGAAGCTTTCTTT
TRBD2	TRBJ2-1	16	.	TRBV5-1	CASSPAGLAGNNEQFF	TGCGCCAGCAGTCCCGCCGGACTAGCGGGGAACAATGAGCAGTTCTTC
.	TRBJ2-7	15	.	TRBV28	CASSAVQGLTYEQYF	TGTGCCAGCAGTGCAGTACAGGGATTAACCTACGAGCAGTACTTC
.	TRBJ2-1	15	few	TRBV29-1	CSVEEGASSYNEQFF	TGCAGCGTTGAAGAGGGGGCGAGCTCCTACAATGAGCAGTTCTTC
.	TRBJ1-1	13	few	TRBV11-2	CASSRGVNTEAFF	TGTGCCAGCAGCCGGGGGGTTAACACTGAAGCTTTCTTT
TRBD2	TRBJ2-1	14	few	TRBV11-2	CASSEPGLYNEQFF	TGTGCCAGCAGCGAACCGGGACTATACAATGAGCAGTTCTTC
.	TRBJ2-4	13	few	TRBV30	CAWSRVEGNIQYF	TGTGCCTGGAGTCGTGTGGAGGGAAACATTCAGTACTTC
.	TRBJ2-4	16	.	TRBV30	CAWSGSGSLAKNIQYF	TGTGCCTGGAGTGGTTCGGGCTCCCTAGCCAAAAACATTCAGTACTTC
.	TRBJ2-7	16	.	TRBV6-5	CASSYSGDIPTYEQYF	TGTGCCAGCAGTTACTCGGGGGACATCCCAACCTACGAGCAGTACTTC
.	TRBJ2-6	16	.	TRBV4-3	CASSQDLPSGANVLTF	TGCGCCAGCAGCCAAGATCTGCCGTCTGGGGCCAACGTCCTGACTTTC
TRBD2	TRBJ2-1	15	.	TRBV7-9	CASSLFAGVHNEQFF	TGTGCCAGCAGCTTATTCGCGGGGGTCCACAATGAGCAGTTCTTC
TRBD1	TRBJ2-2	15	.	TRBV5-1	CASSRDREVMRELFF	TGCGCCAGCAGCCGGGACAGGGAGGTGATGAGGGAGCTGTTTTTT
.	TRBJ1-5	15	.	TRBV29-1	CSVGWGETGNQPQHF	TGCAGCGTTGGATGGGGAGAGACGGGCAATCAGCCCCAGCATTTT
.	TRBJ2-5	13	.	TRBV4-1	CASSQVMAETQYF	TGCGCCAGCAGCCAAGTTATGGCGGAGACCCAGTACTTC
.	TRBJ1-1	14	.	TRBV7-2	CASSLVGALTEAFF	TGTGCCAGCAGCTTAGTAGGGGCGCTTACTGAAGCTTTCTTT
.	TRBJ2-6	15	.	TRBV4-3	CASTSGVSGANVLTF	TGCGCCAGCACTTCAGGGGTCTCTGGGGCCAACGTCCTGACTTTC
TRBD2	TRBJ2-3	15	.	TRBV5-1	CASSRTSGATDTQYF	TGCGCCAGCAGCCGGACTAGCGGGGCCACAGATACGCAGTATTTT
TRBD2	TRBJ2-5	13	.	TRBV30	CAWTGLAGETQYF	TGTGCCTGGACGGGACTAGCTGGAGAGACCCAGTACTTC
.	TRBJ1-2	11	.	TRBV2	CASRQGKGYTF	TGTGCCAGCAGACAGGGAAAAGGCTACACCTTC
.	TRBJ1-2	14	.	TRBV10-3	CAISDSGSRYGYTF	TGTGCCATCAGTGACTCCGGGAGTAGATATGGCTACACCTTC
.	TRBJ1-4	12	few	TRBV30	CAWRDGGEKLFF	TGTGCCTGGAGAGATGGTGGGGAAAAACTGTTTTTT
.	TRBJ1-1	13	.	TRBV5-1	CASSSTLDTEAFF	TGCGCCAGCAGCTCGACTTTAGACACTGAAGCTTTCTTT
.	TRBJ2-1	10	few	TRBV29-1	CSVTYNEQFF	TGCAGCGTTACCTACAATGAGCAGTTCTTC
.	TRBJ2-6	14	.	TRBV9	CASSLFVGANVLTF	TGTGCCAGCAGCCTCTTCGTTGGGGCCAACGTCCTGACTTTC
.	TRBJ1-1	14	few	TRBV7-2	CASSPPWGSPEAFF	TGTGCCAGCAGCCCCCCGTGGGGTAGCCCTGAAGCTTTCTTT
TRBD1	TRBJ1-6	15	.	TRBV15	CATSRGQGLDSPLHF	TGTGCCACCAGCAGAGGACAGGGGCTTGATTCACCCCTCCACTTT